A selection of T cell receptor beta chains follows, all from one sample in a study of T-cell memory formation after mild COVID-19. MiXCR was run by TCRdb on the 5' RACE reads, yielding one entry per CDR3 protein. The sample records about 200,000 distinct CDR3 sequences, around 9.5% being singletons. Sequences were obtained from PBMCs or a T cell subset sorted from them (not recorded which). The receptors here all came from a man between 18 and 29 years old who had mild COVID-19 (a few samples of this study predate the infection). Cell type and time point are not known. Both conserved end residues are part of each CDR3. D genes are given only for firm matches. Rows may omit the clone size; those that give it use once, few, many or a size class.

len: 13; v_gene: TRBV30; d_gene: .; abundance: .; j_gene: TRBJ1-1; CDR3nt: TGTGCCTGGAGTAAGGGCAGCAACACTGAAGCTTTCTTT; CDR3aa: CAWSKGSNTEAFF
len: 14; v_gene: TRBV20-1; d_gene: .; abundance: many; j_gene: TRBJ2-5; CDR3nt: TGCAGTGTGACTGGGGGGGCGGAACAAGAGACCCAGTACTTC; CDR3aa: CSVTGGAEQETQYF
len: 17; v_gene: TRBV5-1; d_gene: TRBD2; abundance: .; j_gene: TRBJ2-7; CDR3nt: TGCGCCAGCAGCTTGGCGTCTAGCGGGGGCCGCACCTACGAGCAGTACTTC; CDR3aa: CASSLASSGGRTYEQYF
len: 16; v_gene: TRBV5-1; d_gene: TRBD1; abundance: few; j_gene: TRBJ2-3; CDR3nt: TGCGCCAGCAGCTTTTGGGGCGGACAGGGGGCAGATACGCAGTATTTT; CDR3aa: CASSFWGGQGADTQYF
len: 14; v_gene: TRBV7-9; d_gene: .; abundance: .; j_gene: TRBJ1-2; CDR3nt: TGTGCCAGCAGCTTAAGTCAGGTCCCTGGGGGCTACACCTTC; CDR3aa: CASSLSQVPGGYTF
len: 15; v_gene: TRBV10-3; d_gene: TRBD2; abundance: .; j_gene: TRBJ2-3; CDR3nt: TGTGCCATCAGTGCAAGGACTAGCGGCACAGATACGCAGTATTTT; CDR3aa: CAISARTSGTDTQYF
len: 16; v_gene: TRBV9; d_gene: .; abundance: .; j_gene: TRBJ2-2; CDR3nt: TGTGCCAGCAGCGTGGATACGAGTTCTATCCCCGGGGAGCTGTTTTTT; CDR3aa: CASSVDTSSIPGELFF
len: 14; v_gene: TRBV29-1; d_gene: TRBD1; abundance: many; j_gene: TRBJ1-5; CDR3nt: TGCAGCGTCGGGGGACAGGGGACGAATCAGCCCCAGCATTTT; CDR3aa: CSVGGQGTNQPQHF
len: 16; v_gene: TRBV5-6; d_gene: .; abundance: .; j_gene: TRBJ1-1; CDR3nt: TGTGCCAGCAGCAGAAGACCACGGGACGGGCATTTTGAAGCTTTCTTT; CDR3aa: CASSRRPRDGHFEAFF
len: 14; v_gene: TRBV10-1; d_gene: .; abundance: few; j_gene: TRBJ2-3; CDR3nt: TGCGCCAGCAGTCCACAGGTTCCCCCAGATACGCAGTATTTT; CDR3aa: CASSPQVPPDTQYF
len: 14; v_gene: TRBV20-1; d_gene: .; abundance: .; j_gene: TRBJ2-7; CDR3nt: TGCAGTGCTAGTGGTACAGGGCTTACCTACGAGCAGTACTTC; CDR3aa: CSASGTGLTYEQYF
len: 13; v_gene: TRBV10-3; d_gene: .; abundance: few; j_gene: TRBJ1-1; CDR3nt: TGTGCCATCAGTGGGAGTTCATCCACTGAAGCTTTCTTT; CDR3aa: CAISGSSSTEAFF
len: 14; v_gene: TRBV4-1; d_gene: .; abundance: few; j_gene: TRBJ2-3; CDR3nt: TGCGCCAGCAGCCCGGTCCAGGCCCCCGCGGCGCAGTATTTT; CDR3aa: CASSPVQAPAAQYF
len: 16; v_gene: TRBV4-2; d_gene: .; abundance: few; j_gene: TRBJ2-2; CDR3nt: TGTGCCAGCAGCCGAGTAGGGAACGCGAACACCGGGGAGCTGTTTTTT; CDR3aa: CASSRVGNANTGELFF
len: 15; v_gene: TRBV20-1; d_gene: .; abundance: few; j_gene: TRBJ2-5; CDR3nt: TGCAGTGCTCGCACCTTAACAGATGACCAAGAGACCCAGTACTTC; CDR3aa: CSARTLTDDQETQYF
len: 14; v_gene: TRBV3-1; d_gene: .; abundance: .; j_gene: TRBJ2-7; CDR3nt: TGTGCCAGCAGCCAAGTCGGGGGGCAGTCCGAGCAGTACTTC; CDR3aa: CASSQVGGQSEQYF
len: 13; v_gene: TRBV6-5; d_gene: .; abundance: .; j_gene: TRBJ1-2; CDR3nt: TGTGCCAGCAGGTTAGGAGGGGAGAATGGCTACACCTTC; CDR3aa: CASRLGGENGYTF
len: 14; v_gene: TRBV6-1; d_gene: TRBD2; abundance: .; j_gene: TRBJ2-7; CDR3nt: TGTGCCAGCCGTACTAGCGGGGACTCCTACGAGCAGTACTTC; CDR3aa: CASRTSGDSYEQYF
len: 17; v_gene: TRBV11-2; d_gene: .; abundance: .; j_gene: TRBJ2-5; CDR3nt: TGTGCCAGCAGCCGACGAGGTGGCAGGGGAGGGTTGGAGACCCAGTACTTC; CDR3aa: CASSRRGGRGGLETQYF
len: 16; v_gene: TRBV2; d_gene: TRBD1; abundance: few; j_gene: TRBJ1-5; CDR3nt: TGTGCCAGCAGGGGAACAGGGGCCGCTCGGAATCAGCCCCAGCATTTT; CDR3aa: CASRGTGAARNQPQHF
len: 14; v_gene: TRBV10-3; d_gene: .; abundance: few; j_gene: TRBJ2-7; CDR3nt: TGTGCCATCAGTGAGTCGTCTTACTCGTCCGAGCAGTACTTC; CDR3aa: CAISESSYSSEQYF
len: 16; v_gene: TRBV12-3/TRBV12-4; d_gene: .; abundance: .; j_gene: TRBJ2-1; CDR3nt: TGTGCCAGCAGATATACCACAGGGCCATCCTACAATGAGCAGTTCTTC; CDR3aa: CASRYTTGPSYNEQFF
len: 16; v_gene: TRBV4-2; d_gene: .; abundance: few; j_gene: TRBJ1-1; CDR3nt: TGTGCCAGCAGCCAAGTAATTGTCCGAGGTGACACTGAAGCTTTCTTT; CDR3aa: CASSQVIVRGDTEAFF
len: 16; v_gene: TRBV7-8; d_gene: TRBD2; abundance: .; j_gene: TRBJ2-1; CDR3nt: TGTGCCAGCAGCTTATTTCCTAGCGGGGTTACGAATGAGCAGTTCTTC; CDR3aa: CASSLFPSGVTNEQFF
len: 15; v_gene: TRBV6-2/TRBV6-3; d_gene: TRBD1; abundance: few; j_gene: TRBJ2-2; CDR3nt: TGTGCCAGCAGTTCCGGGACAGTAAAAACCGGGGAGCTGTTTTTT; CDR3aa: CASSSGTVKTGELFF
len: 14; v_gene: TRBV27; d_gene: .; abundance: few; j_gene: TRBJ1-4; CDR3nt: TGTGCCAGCAGCCTAAAGGGGCACAATGAAAAACTGTTTTTT; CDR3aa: CASSLKGHNEKLFF
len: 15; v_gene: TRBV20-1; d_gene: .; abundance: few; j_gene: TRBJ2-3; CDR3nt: TGCAGTGCTAGAGATCTCACAGGGCCCACAGATACGCAGTATTTT; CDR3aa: CSARDLTGPTDTQYF
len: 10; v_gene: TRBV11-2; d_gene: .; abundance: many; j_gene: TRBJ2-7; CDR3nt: TGTGCCAGCGGGGCCTACGAGCAGTACTTC; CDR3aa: CASGAYEQYF
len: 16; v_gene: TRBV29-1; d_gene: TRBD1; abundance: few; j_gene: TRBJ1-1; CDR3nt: TGCAGCGGCTACCGGGACAGGGGGCTCGGGGGTACTGAAGCTTTCTTT; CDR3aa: CSGYRDRGLGGTEAFF
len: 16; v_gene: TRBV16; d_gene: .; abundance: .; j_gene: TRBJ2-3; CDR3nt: TGTGCCAGCAGTCAAAGGGACCCGCGCCTCACAGATACGCAGTATTTT; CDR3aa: CASSQRDPRLTDTQYF
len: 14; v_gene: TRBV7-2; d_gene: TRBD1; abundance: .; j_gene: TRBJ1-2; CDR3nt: TGTGCCAGCGGCCGTACAGGGGCCAACTATGGCTACACCTTC; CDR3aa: CASGRTGANYGYTF
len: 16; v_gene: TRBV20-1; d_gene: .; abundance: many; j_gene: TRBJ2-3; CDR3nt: TGCAGTGCTAGAGGGAGGGGGCGGTTCGGCACAGATACGCAGTATTTT; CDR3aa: CSARGRGRFGTDTQYF
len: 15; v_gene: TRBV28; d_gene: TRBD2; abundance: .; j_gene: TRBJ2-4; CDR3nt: TGTGCCAGCAGTTTATTCGGGGGGGACCCAAACATTCAGTACTTC; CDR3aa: CASSLFGGDPNIQYF
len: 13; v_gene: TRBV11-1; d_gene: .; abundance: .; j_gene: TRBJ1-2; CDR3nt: TGTGCCAGCAGCTTCACAACTAACTATGGCTACACCTTC; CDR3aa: CASSFTTNYGYTF
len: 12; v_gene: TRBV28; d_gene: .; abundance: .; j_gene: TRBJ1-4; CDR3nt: TGTGCCAGCAGTGTAACCCTCCGGGCACTGTTTTTT; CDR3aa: CASSVTLRALFF
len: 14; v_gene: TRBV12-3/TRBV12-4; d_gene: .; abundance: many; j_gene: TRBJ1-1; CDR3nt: TGTGCCAGCAGTTTCCTGGGTGTAACAATTGAAGCTTTCTTT; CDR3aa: CASSFLGVTIEAFF
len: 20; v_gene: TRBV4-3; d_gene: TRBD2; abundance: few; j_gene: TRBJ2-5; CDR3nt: TGCGCCAGCAGCCATCGGGTGGGACTAGCGGGGGTAGCGGGGAAAGAGACCCAGTACTTC; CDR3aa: CASSHRVGLAGVAGKETQYF
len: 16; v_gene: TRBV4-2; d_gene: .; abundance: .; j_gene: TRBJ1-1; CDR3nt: TGTGCCAGCAGCCAAGTTGCGGCCAAGGGGAACACTGAAGCTTTCTTT; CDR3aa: CASSQVAAKGNTEAFF
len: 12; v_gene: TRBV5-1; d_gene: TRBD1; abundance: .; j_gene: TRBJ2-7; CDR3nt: TGCGCCAGCCGACAGGGGGCCTACGAGCAGTACTTC; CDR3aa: CASRQGAYEQYF
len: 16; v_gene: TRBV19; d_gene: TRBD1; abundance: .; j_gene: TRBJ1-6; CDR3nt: TGTGCCAGTAGTCCTCAGCCGGGACAGGCAGGTTCACCCCTCCACTTT; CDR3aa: CASSPQPGQAGSPLHF
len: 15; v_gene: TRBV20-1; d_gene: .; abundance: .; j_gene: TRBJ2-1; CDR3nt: TGCAGTGCCGTCGACAGGAAGAGCTCCTACAATGAGCAGTTCTTC; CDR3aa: CSAVDRKSSYNEQFF
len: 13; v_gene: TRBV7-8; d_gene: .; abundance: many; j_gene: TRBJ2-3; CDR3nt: TGTGCCAGCAGCTTAGCCCTGCCAGATACGCAGTATTTT; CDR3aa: CASSLALPDTQYF
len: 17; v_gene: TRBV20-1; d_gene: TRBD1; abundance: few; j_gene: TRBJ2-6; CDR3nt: TGCAGTGCTAGACCGACGGACAGGGTTTCCGGGGCCAACGTCCTGACTTTC; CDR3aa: CSARPTDRVSGANVLTF
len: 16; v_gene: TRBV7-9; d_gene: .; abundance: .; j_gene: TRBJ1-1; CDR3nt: TGTGCCAGCAGCTTAGCGGCGGGCGCGATGAACACTGAAGCTTTCTTT; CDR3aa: CASSLAAGAMNTEAFF
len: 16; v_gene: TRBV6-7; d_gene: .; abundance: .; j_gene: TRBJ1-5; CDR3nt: TGTGCCAGCTGCCCCCAGGGAGCCCTTAGCAATCAGCCCCAGCATTTT; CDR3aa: CASCPQGALSNQPQHF
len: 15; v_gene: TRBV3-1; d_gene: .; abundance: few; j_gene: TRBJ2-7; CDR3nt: TGTGCCAGCAGTGGGGCAAGTCTTATGTGGAACGAGCAGTACTTC; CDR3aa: CASSGASLMWNEQYF
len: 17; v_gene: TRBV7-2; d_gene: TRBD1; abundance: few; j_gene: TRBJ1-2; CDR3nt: TGTGCCAGCAGCTCGCTACGCACAGGGGGGAGGGGCTATGGCTACACCTTC; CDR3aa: CASSSLRTGGRGYGYTF
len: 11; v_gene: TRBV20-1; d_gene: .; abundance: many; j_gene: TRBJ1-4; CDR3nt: TGCAGTGCTAGGGGAGGAGAAAAACTGTTTTTT; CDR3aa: CSARGGEKLFF
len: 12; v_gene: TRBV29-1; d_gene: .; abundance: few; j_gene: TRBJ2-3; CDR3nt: TGCAGCGCGTACCTTGGGACAGATACGCAGTATTTT; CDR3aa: CSAYLGTDTQYF
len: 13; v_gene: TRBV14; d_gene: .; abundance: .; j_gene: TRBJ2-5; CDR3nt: TGTGCCAGCAGCATGCAGGTTAAAGAGACCCAGTACTTC; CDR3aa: CASSMQVKETQYF